This T cell receptor beta chain was recorded in a study of T cells in localized non-small cell lung cancer. Some clones are missing from TCRdb's copy, which holds only in-frame ones; the method was immunoSEQ multiplex PCR. The profile shows some 85,000 clones, around three quarters of them singletons. CDR3 length equals 13 residues. Germline CDR1 SGHNT, CDR2 YENEEA. The source of this sequence is a man aged 40 to 69 with stage II squamous cell lung carcinoma. Sample: PBMCs, taken before any cancer treatment. The genes are TRBV11-3 and TRBJ2-5; D remains unclear. The DNA end is more similar to TRBJ2-7, so the J call may be wrong. The CDR3 protein is CASSLYSNYEQYF. In DNA, the CDR3 is TGTGCCAGCAGCTTATACTCAAACTACGAGCAGTACTTC.